Listed below are T cell receptor beta chains from one sample, sequenced in a study of Ad26.COV2.S vaccination and SARS-CoV-2 variants. Generated by immunoSEQ multiplex PCR, the TCRdb table keeps only in-frame clones and is missing some. The sample contains hundreds of thousands of clones, roughly 90% of which appear only once. The sequencing used peripheral blood, collected in a trial of Ad26.COV2.S vaccine versus placebo. The receptors come from a person between 18 and 59 years old who received the Ad26.COV2.S COVID-19 vaccine or a placebo. Both conserved end residues are part of each CDR3. The D gene is left open where the match is weak. Clone sizes are given selectively: once, few, many, or a class where the clone is expanded.

v_call: TRBV18; j_call: TRBJ2-2; clone_size: .; d_call: .; cdr3_aa: CASSPPIYTGELFF; cdr3_nt: TGTGCCAGCTCACCCCCGATATACACCGGGGAGCTGTTTTTT
v_call: TRBV7-6; j_call: TRBJ2-1; clone_size: .; d_call: .; cdr3_aa: CASSGRPGGWDEQFF; cdr3_nt: TGTGCCAGCAGCGGTAGACCCGGGGGTTGGGATGAGCAGTTCTTC
v_call: TRBV18; j_call: TRBJ2-7; clone_size: .; d_call: TRBD1; cdr3_aa: CASSPSTGEIEQYF; cdr3_nt: TGTGCCAGCTCACCATCTACAGGGGAGATCGAGCAGTACTTC
v_call: TRBV11-3; j_call: TRBJ2-2; clone_size: .; d_call: .; cdr3_aa: CASSLDHGGYTGELFF; cdr3_nt: TGTGCCAGCAGCTTAGATCACGGGGGTTACACCGGGGAGCTGTTTTTT
v_call: TRBV19; j_call: TRBJ2-7; clone_size: .; d_call: .; cdr3_aa: CASSRQVELSYEQYF; cdr3_nt: TGTGCCAGTAGTCGCCAAGTAGAACTCTCCTACGAGCAGTACTTC
v_call: TRBV29-1; j_call: TRBJ2-3; clone_size: .; d_call: .; cdr3_aa: CSVEVGDTQYF; cdr3_nt: TGCAGCGTCGAGGTGGGTGATACGCAGTATTTT
v_call: TRBV9; j_call: TRBJ2-2; clone_size: .; d_call: .; cdr3_aa: CASSVERSNTGELFF; cdr3_nt: TGTGCCAGCAGCGTGGAGAGGTCGAACACCGGGGAGCTGTTTTTT
v_call: TRBV19; j_call: TRBJ2-7; clone_size: .; d_call: .; cdr3_aa: CASSLTTGTYEQYF; cdr3_nt: TGTGCCAGTAGTTTAACGACAGGTACCTACGAGCAGTACTTC
v_call: TRBV3-1/TRBV3-2; j_call: TRBJ2-2; clone_size: .; d_call: TRBD2; cdr3_aa: CASSPLIAGDRTGELFF; cdr3_nt: TGTGCCAGCAGCCCACTTATAGCGGGGGACCGAACCGGGGAGCTGTTTTTT
v_call: TRBV5-8; j_call: TRBJ1-5; clone_size: once; d_call: .; cdr3_aa: CASSFSWGGTGNQPQHF; cdr3_nt: TGTGCCAGCAGCTTTTCCTGGGGAGGTACCGGCAATCAGCCCCAGCATTTT
v_call: TRBV5-1; j_call: TRBJ1-3; clone_size: .; d_call: .; cdr3_aa: CASSFGDSGNTIYF; cdr3_nt: TGCGCCAGCAGCTTCGGCGACTCTGGAAACACCATATATTTT
v_call: TRBV6-6; j_call: TRBJ1-2; clone_size: .; d_call: TRBD1; cdr3_aa: CASRTGGSDYGYTF; cdr3_nt: TGTGCCAGCAGAACAGGGGGTTCAGACTATGGCTACACCTTC
v_call: TRBV3-1/TRBV3-2; j_call: TRBJ1-2; clone_size: .; d_call: .; cdr3_aa: CASSLRGARVGYGYTF; cdr3_nt: TGTGCCAGCAGCCTTCGCGGGGCCAGGGTGGGCTATGGCTACACCTTC
v_call: TRBV10-3; j_call: TRBJ1-2; clone_size: .; d_call: .; cdr3_aa: CAISESRGPYGYTF; cdr3_nt: TGTGCCATCAGTGAGTCAAGGGGACCATATGGCTACACCTTC
v_call: TRBV2; j_call: TRBJ2-1; clone_size: .; d_call: TRBD2; cdr3_aa: CASGGGYPSSYNEQFF; cdr3_nt: TGTGCCAGCGGGGGGGGGTACCCGAGCTCCTACAATGAGCAGTTCTTC
v_call: TRBV18; j_call: TRBJ2-1; clone_size: .; d_call: TRBD2; cdr3_aa: CASSPRTSGSGSGYNEQFF; cdr3_nt: TGTGCCAGCTCACCGCGGACTAGCGGGAGTGGGTCGGGTTACAATGAGCAGTTCTTC
v_call: TRBV19; j_call: TRBJ2-4; clone_size: .; d_call: .; cdr3_aa: CASSIEGAKNIQYF; cdr3_nt: TGTGCCAGTAGTATAGAGGGAGCCAAAAACATTCAGTACTTC
v_call: TRBV10-3; j_call: TRBJ1-2; clone_size: .; d_call: TRBD1; cdr3_aa: CATALGQGALGYTF; cdr3_nt: TGTGCCACCGCTCTGGGGCAGGGGGCGCTGGGCTACACCTTC
v_call: TRBV3-1/TRBV3-2; j_call: TRBJ1-2; clone_size: .; d_call: .; cdr3_aa: CASSQGTAIFYGYTF; cdr3_nt: TGTGCCAGCAGCCAAGGGACAGCCATCTTTTATGGCTACACCTTC
v_call: TRBV7-2; j_call: TRBJ2-5; clone_size: .; d_call: TRBD1; cdr3_aa: CASSYQQGLETQYF; cdr3_nt: TGTGCCAGCAGCTATCAACAGGGGTTGGAGACCCAGTACTTC
v_call: TRBV7-9; j_call: TRBJ2-7; clone_size: .; d_call: .; cdr3_aa: CASSFRPGDSYEQYF; cdr3_nt: TGTGCCAGCAGCTTTAGGCCAGGGGATTCCTACGAGCAGTACTTC
v_call: TRBV7-8; j_call: TRBJ2-5; clone_size: .; d_call: .; cdr3_aa: CASSFHREQETQYF; cdr3_nt: TGTGCCAGCAGCTTTCACAGGGAGCAAGAGACCCAGTACTTC
v_call: TRBV27; j_call: TRBJ2-5; clone_size: .; d_call: .; cdr3_aa: CASSLDRGTETQYF; cdr3_nt: TGTGCCAGCAGTTTAGACCGGGGAACGGAGACCCAGTACTTC
v_call: TRBV29-1; j_call: TRBJ2-3; clone_size: few; d_call: .; cdr3_aa: CSVEVLGGTQYF; cdr3_nt: TGCAGCGTTGAGGTGCTCGGGGGTACGCAGTATTTT
v_call: TRBV4-1; j_call: TRBJ2-1; clone_size: .; d_call: .; cdr3_aa: CASRVSEVPLYNEQFF; cdr3_nt: TGCGCCAGCAGGGTTTCGGAGGTCCCCCTCTACAATGAGCAGTTCTTC
v_call: TRBV15; j_call: TRBJ2-6; clone_size: .; d_call: .; cdr3_aa: CATSRETGPGANVLTF; cdr3_nt: TGTGCCACCAGCAGAGAAACAGGGCCTGGGGCCAACGTCCTGACTTTC
v_call: TRBV20-1; j_call: TRBJ1-1; clone_size: .; d_call: .; cdr3_aa: CSASGNTEAFF; cdr3_nt: TGCAGTGCTTCGGGGAACACTGAAGCTTTCTTT
v_call: TRBV6-5; j_call: TRBJ1-6; clone_size: .; d_call: .; cdr3_aa: CASRLGGAGGSPLHF; cdr3_nt: TGTGCCAGCAGACTTGGTGGAGCAGGTGGTTCACCCCTCCACTTT
v_call: TRBV2; j_call: TRBJ2-1; clone_size: .; d_call: .; cdr3_aa: CASSGGYSYNEQFF; cdr3_nt: TGTGCCAGCAGTGGGGGATACTCCTACAATGAGCAGTTCTTC
v_call: TRBV5-6; j_call: TRBJ2-7; clone_size: .; d_call: TRBD1; cdr3_aa: CASSPGDRGLSYEQYF; cdr3_nt: TGTGCCAGCAGTCCTGGGGACAGGGGCTTATCCTACGAGCAGTACTTC